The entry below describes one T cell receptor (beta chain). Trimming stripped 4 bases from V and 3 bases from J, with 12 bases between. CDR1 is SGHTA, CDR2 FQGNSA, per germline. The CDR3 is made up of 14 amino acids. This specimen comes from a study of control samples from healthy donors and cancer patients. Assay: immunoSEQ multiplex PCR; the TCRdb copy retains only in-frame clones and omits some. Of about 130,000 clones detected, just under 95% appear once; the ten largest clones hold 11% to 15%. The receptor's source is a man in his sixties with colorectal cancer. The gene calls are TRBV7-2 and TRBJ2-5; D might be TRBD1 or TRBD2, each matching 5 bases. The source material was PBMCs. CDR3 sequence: CASSSTRGEETQYF. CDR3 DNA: TGTGCCAGCAGCTCCACCCGGGGCGAAGAGACCCAGTACTTC.